This T cell receptor delta chain was recovered during a study of γδ T cells in repeated Plasmodium falciparum infection. Study information: Malaria-naive adults were infected with P. falciparum NF54 four times over around 600 days. Some Malian samples span acute malaria episodes; others come from no-transmission periods. The study's findings and limits: In Vdelta2-negative, largely Vdelta1+, gammadelta repertoires, repeated controlled infections appeared to drive clonal selection waves.

TCRdb made new clone calls on the multiplex PCR reads using CATT. This repertoire shows around 46,000 delta-chain clones, approximately 1.8% found once; its top ten account for around 22%. Flow sorting of PBMC yielded separate Vgamma9/Vdelta2+ and Vdelta2-negative gammadelta T cell populations for bulk repertoire analysis. Unmatched junction bases numbered 13, after V lost 4 bases and J lost 0 bases. CDR1 is GEAIGNYY and CDR2 is EKD in the germline V gene. The CDR3 consists of 17 residues. This clone was seen a handful of times. What it binds is unknown. This DNA's translation differs at residue 7 from TCRdb's protein, which comes from a much larger clone; a read error is likely, and the protein shown is translated from the DNA.

This receptor was identified in a pool of human donors (malaria-infected and uninfected, not separated). Source material: gamma-delta T cells from blood. The genes are TRDV2 and TRDJ1; 7 bases line up with TRDD3. The J gene, missing from TCRdb, was assigned here through DNA to germline matching. CDR3 sequence (DNA): TGTGCCTGTGAAGGACTGGTGGATACGGAGTACACCGATAAACTCATCTTT. This translates into CACEGLVDTEYTDKLIF.